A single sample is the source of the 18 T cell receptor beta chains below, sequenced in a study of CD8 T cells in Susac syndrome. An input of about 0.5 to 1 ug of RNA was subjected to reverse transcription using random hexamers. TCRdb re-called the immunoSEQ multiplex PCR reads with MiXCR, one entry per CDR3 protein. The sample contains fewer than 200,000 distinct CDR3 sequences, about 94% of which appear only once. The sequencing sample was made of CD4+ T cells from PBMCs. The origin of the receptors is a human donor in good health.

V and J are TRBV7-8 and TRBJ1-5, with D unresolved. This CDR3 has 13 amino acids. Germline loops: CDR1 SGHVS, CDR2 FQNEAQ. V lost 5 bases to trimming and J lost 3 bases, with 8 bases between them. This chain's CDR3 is CASSGLNNQPQHF. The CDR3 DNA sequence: TGTGCCAGCAGCGGGCTCAACAATCAGCCCCAGCATTTT.

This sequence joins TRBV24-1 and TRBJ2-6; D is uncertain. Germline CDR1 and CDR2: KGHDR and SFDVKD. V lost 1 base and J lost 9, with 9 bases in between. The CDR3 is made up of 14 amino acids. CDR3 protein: CATSDFPPNNVLTF. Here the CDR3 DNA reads TGTGCCACCAGTGATTTCCCGCCCAACAACGTCCTGACTTTC.

CDR3 coding DNA: TGCAGCGCCCTTTCAGGAGGGAATCAGCCCCAGCATTTT. This gives the protein CSALSGGNQPQHF. The rearrangement joins TRBV29-1 to TRBJ1-5; D not resolved. The CDR3 consists of 13 residues. Per the germline V gene, CDR1 is SQVTM and CDR2 is ANQGSEA. The V end lost 7 bases, the J end lost 4 bases, and 14 bases lay between the germline ends. Using reference TRBV29-1 and TRBJ1-5 for the parts outside the CDR3, the full variable domain is SAVISQKPSRDICQRGTSLTIQCQVDSQVTMMFWYRQQPGQSLTLIATANQGSEATYESGFVIDKFPISRPNLTFSTLTVSNMSPEDSSIYLCSALSGGNQPQHFGDGTRLSIL.

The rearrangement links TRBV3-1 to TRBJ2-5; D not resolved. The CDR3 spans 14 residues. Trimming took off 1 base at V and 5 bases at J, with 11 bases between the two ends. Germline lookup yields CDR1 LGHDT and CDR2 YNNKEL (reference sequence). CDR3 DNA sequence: TGTGCCAGCAGCCAAGTAAACAGTTTGGAGACCCAGTACTTC. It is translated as CASSQVNSLETQYF.

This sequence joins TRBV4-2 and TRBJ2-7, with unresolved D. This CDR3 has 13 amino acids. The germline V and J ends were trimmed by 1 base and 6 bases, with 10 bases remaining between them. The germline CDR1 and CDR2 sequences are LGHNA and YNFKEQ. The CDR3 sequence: CASSQALQIEQYF. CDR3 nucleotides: TGTGCCAGCAGCCAAGCTTTGCAAATCGAGCAGTACTTC.

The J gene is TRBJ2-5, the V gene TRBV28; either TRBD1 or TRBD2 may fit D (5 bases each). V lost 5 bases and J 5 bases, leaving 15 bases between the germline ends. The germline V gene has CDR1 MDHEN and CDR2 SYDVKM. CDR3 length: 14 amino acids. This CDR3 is CASSPGPARETQYF. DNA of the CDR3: TGTGCCAGCAGTCCGGGACCAGCTCGGGAGACCCAGTACTTC.

CDR3 sequence: CSAHQRGEDYEQYF. CDR3 DNA: TGCAGTGCCCACCAGCGGGGGGAGGACTACGAGCAGTACTTC. J is TRBJ2-7 and V is TRBV20-1; 9 bases fit TRBD2. CDR3 length equals 14 residues. Per the germline V gene, CDR1 is DFQATT and CDR2 is SNEGSKA (reference sequence). Trimming removed 6 bases from V and 3 bases from J; junction bases left unmatched: 9.

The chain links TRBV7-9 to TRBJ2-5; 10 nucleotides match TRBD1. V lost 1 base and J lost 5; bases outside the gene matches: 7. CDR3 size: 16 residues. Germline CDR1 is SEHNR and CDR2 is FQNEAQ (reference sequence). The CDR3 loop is CASSLGDRGRGETQYF. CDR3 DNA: TGTGCCAGCAGCTTAGGCGACAGGGGGCGAGGGGAGACCCAGTACTTC.

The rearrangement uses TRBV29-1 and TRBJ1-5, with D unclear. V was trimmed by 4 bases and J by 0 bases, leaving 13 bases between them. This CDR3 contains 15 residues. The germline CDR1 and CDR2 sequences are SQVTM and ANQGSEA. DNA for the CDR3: TGCAGCGTTGGGGCGGGGTCGAATAGCAATCAGCCCCAGCATTTT. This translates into CSVGAGSNSNQPQHF.

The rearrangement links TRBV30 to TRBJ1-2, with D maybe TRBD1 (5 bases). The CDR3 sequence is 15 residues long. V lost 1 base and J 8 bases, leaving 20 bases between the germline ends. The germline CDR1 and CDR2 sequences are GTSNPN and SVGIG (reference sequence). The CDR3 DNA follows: TGTGCCTGGAGTGAACTCAGAGGCGGGACTTCGGGCTACACCTTC. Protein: CAWSELRGGTSGYTF.

This chain's CDR3 is CASRGQGLTGELFF. The CDR3 DNA reads as TGTGCCAGCAGAGGACAGGGGTTAACCGGGGAGCTGTTTTTT. The V call is TRBV6-5, the J call TRBJ2-2; 9 bases map to TRBD1. V dropped 6 bases and J dropped 5; count of bases not matched to a gene: 4. Germline V gene lookup returns CDR1 MNHEY and CDR2 SVGAGI. This CDR3 contains 14 residues.

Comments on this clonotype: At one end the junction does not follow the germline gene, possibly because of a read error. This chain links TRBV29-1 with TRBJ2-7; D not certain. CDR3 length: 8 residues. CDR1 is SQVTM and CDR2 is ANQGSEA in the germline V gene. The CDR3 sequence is CSVRNSHF. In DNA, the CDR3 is TGCAGCGTTCGTAACAGTCACTTC.

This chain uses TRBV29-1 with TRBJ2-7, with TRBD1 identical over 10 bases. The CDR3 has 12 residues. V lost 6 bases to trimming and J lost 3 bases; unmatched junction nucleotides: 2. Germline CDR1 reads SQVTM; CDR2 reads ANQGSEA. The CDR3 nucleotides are TGCAGCGTATGGACAGGGGGCTACGAGCAGTACTTC. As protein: CSVWTGGYEQYF.

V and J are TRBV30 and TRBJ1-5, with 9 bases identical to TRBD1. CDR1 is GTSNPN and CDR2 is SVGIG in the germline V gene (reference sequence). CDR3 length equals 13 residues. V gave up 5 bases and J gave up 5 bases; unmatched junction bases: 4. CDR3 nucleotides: TGTGCCTGGGCACAGGGGGCCGATCAGCCCCAGCATTTT. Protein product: CAWAQGADQPQHF.

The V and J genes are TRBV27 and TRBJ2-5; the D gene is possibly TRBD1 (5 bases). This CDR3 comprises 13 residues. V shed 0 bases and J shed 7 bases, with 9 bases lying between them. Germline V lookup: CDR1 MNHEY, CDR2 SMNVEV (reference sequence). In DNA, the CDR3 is TGTGCCAGCAGTTTATCAGGGGATGGGACCCAGTACTTC. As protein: CASSLSGDGTQYF.

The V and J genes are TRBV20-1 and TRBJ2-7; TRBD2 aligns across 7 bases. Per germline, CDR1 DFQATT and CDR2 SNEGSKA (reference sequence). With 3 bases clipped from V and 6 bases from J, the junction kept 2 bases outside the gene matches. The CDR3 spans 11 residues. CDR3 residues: CSASWEGEQYF. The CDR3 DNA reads TGCAGTGCTAGTTGGGAGGGCGAGCAGTACTTC.

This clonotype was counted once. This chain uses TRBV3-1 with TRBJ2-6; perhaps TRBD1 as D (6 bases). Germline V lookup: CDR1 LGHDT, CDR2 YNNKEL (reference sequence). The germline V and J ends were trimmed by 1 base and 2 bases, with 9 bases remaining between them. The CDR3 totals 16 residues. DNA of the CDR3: TGTGCCAGCAGCCAAGTCTGGGGGCCTGGGGCCAACGTCCTGACTTTC. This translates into CASSQVWGPGANVLTF.

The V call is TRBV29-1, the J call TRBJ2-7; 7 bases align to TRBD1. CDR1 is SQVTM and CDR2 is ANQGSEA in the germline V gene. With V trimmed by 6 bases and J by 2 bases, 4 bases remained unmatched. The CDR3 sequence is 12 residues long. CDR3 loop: CSVRDSAYEQYF. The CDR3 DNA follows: TGCAGCGTCCGGGACAGTGCCTACGAGCAGTACTTC.